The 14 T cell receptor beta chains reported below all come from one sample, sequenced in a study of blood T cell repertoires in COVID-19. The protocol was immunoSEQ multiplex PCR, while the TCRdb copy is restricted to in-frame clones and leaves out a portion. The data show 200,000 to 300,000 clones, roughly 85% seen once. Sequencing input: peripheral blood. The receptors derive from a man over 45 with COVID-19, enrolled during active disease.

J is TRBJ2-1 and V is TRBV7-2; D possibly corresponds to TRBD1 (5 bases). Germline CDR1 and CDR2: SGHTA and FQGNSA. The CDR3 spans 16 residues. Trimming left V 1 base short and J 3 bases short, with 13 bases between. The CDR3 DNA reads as TGTGCCAGCAGCTTAGTCGCCAGGGTGGGCTACAATGAGCAGTTCTTC. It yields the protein CASSLVARVGYNEQFF. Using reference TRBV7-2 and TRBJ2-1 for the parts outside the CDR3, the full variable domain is GAGVSQSPSNKVTEKGKDVELRCDPISGHTALYWYRQSLGQGLEFLIYFQGNSAPDKSGLPSDRFSAERTGGSVSTLTIQRTQQEDSAVYLCASSLVARVGYNEQFFGPGTRLTVL.

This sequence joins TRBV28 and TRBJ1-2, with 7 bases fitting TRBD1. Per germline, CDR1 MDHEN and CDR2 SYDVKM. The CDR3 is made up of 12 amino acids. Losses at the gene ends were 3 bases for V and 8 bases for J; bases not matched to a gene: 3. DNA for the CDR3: TGTGCCAGCAGTTTCCAGACAGGGGGCTACACCTTC. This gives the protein CASSFQTGGYTF.

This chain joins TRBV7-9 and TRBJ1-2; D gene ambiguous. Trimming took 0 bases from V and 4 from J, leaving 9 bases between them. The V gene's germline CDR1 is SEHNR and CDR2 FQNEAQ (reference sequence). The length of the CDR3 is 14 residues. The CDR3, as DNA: TGTGCCAGCAGCTTAGCGAGGCCCGTCTATGGCTACACCTTC. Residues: CASSLARPVYGYTF.

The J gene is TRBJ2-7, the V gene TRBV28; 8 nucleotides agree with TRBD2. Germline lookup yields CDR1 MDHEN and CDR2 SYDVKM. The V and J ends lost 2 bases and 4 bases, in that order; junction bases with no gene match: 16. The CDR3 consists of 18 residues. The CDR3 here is CASSLGSRSGGRLYEQYF. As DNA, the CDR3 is TGTGCCAGCAGTTTAGGGTCCCGGAGCGGGGGCAGACTTTACGAGCAGTACTTC.

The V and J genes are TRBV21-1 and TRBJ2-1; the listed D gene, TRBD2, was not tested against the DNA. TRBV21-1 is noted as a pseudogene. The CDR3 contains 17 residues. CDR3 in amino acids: CASSKARGGGSPNEQFF. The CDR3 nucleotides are TGTGCCAGCAGCAAAGCGCGGGGCGGGGGATCCCCCAATGAGCAGTTCTTC.

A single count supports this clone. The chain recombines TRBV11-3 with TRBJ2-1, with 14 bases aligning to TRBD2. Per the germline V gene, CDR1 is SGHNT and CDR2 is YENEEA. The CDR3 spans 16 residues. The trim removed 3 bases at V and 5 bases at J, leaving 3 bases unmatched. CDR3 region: CASSFGTSGSDNEQFF. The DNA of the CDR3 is TGTGCCAGCAGCTTCGGGACTAGCGGGAGCGACAATGAGCAGTTCTTC.

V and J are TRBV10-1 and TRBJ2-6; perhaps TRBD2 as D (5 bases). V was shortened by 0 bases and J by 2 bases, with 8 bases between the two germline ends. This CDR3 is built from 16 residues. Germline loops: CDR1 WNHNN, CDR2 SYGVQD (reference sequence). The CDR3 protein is CASSESRGPGANVLTF. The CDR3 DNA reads TGCGCCAGCAGTGAGTCACGGGGTCCTGGGGCCAACGTCCTGACTTTC.

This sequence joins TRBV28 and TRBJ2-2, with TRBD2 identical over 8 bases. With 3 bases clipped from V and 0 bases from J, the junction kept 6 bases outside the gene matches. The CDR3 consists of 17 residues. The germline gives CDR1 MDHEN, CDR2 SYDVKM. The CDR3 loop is CASSFASGGPNTGELFF. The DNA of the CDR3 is TGTGCCAGCAGTTTTGCGAGCGGGGGCCCGAACACCGGGGAGCTGTTTTTT.

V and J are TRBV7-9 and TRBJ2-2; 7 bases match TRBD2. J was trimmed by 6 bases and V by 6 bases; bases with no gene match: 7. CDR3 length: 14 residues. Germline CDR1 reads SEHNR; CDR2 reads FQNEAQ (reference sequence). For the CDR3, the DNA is TGTGCCAGCAGTCTAGGGAGGGATGCCGGGGAGCTGTTTTTT. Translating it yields CASSLGRDAGELFF.

CDR3 sequence reads: CASSLQGLGTDTQYF. As DNA, the CDR3 is TGCGCCAGCAGCTTGCAGGGGTTGGGCACAGATACGCAGTATTTT. The V gene is TRBV5-1, the J gene TRBJ2-3; D may be TRBD1 (6 bases). Germline CDR1 SGHRS, CDR2 YFSETQ. V dropped 1 base and J dropped 1 base, with 10 bases sitting between them. There are 15 residues in the CDR3.

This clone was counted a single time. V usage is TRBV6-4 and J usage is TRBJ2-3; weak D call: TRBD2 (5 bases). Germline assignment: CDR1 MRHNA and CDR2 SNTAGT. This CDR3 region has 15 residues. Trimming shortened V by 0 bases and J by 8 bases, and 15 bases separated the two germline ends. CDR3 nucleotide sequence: TGTGCCAGCAGTGACTCGAGGGCGCCGGGTAGTACGCAGTATTTT. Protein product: CASSDSRAPGSTQYF.

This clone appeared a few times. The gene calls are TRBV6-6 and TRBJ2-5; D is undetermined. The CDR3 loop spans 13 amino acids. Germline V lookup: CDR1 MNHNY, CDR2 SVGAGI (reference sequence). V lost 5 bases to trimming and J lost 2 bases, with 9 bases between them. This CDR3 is CASSTHRQETQYF. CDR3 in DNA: TGTGCCAGCAGTACTCACCGACAAGAGACCCAGTACTTC.

DNA for the CDR3: TGTGCCAGCAGCGGTACGGACCTGGGAGGAAACATTCAGTACTTC. This encodes CASSGTDLGGNIQYF. The chain is built from TRBV6-5 and TRBJ2-4; a possible D gene is TRBD2 (6 bases). The CDR3 runs to 15 residues. V lost 6 bases and J 6 bases, leaving 18 bases between the germline ends. Per the germline V gene, CDR1 is MNHEY and CDR2 is SVGAGI.

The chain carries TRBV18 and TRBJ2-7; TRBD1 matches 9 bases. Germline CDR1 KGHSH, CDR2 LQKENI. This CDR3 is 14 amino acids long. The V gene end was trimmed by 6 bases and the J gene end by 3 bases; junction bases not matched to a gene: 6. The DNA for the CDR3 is TGTGCCAGCTCGCGCCCGGGACAGGGCTACGAGCAGTACTTC. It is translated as CASSRPGQGYEQYF.